Given below is one T cell receptor beta chain in context. This sample is part of a study of blood T cell repertoires in COVID-19. Background on the study: Material from acute and convalescent COVID-19 was sourced from the United States, Italy and Spain. T cells, B-cell-depleted T cells, or PBMCs supplied cDNA or gDNA.

Authors' analysis steps: Reference gene primers were amplified, and this amplification served to estimate nucleated cell counts. Assay: immunoSEQ multiplex PCR; the TCRdb copy retains only in-frame clones and omits some. D and trimming were read from the DNA, whereas the V and J calls and clone size are those reported in that table. The table lists approximately 500,000 clones, less than 90% of them singletons. Germline values: CDR1 PRHDT, CDR2 FYEKMQ (reference sequence). The CDR3 extends over 16 amino acids. With 5 bases clipped from V and 1 base from J, the junction kept 7 bases outside the gene matches.

The clonotype originates from a woman between 50 and 59 years old with COVID-19, enrolled during active disease. This rearrangement joins TRBV13 to TRBJ2-4; 8 bases line up with TRBD1. The sequenced sample consisted of peripheral blood. For the CDR3, the DNA is TGTGCCAGCAGCGCACAGGGGGATGGGGCCAAAAACATTCAGTACTTC. Translation gives CASSAQGDGAKNIQYF.